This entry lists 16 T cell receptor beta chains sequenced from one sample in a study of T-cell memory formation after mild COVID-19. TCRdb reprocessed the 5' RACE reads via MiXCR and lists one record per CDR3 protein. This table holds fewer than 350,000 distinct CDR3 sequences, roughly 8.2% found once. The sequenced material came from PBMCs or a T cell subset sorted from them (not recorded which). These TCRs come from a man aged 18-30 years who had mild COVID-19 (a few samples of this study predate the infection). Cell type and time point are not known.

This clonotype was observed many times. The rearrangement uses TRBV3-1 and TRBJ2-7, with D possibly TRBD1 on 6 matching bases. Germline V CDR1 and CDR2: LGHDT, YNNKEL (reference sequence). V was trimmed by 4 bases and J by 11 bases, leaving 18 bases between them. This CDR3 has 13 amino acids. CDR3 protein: CASSPTPTGIKYF. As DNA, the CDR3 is TGTGCCAGCAGCCCTACTCCGACAGGTATAAAGTACTTC.

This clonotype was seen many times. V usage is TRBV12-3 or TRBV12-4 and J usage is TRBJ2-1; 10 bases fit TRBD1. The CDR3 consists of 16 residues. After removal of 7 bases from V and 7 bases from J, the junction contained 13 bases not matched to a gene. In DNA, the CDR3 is TGTGCCAGCACCCTCCTGGGACAGGGGATTCGGAATGAGCAGTTCTTC. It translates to CASTLLGQGIRNEQFF.

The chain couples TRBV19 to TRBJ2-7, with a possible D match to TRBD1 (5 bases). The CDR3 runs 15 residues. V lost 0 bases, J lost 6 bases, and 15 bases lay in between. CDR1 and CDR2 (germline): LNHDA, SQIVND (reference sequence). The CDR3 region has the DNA TGTGCCAGTAGTATAGAGTGGGGCCGTCTCGTCGAGCAGTACTTC. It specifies CASSIEWGRLVEQYF. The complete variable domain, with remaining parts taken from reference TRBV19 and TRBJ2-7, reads DGGITQSPKYLFRKEGQNVTLSCEQNLNHDAMYWYRQDPGQGLRLIYYSQIVNDFQKGDIAEGYSVSREKKESFPLTVTSAQKNPTAFYLCASSIEWGRLVEQYFGPGTRLTVT.

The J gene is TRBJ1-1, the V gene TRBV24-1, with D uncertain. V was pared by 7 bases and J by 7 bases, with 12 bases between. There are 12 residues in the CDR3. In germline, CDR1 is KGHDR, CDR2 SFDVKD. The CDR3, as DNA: TGTGCCACCAGAGGGTACGCGGGTGAAGCTTTCTTT. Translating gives CATRGYAGEAFF.

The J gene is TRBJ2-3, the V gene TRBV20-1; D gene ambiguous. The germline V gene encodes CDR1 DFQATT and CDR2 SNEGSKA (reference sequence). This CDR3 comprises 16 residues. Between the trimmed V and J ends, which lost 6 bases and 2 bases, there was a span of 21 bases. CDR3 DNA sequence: TGCAGTGCCCTCATTTACGCCCTCGATTTCACAGATACGCAGTATTTT. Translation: CSALIYALDFTDTQYF.

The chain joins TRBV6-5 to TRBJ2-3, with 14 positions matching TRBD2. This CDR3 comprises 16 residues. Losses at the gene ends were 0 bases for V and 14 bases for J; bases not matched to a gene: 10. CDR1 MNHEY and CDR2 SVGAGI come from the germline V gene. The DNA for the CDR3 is TGTGCCAGCAGTTACTCCCAGACTAGCGGGGGGGCCCGGCTGTATTTT. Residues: CASSYSQTSGGARLYF.

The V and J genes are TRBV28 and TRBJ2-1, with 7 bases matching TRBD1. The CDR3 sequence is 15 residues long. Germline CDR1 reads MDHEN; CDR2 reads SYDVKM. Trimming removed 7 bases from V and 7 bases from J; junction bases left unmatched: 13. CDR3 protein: CASTFVHGTVNEQFF. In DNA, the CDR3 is TGTGCCAGCACCTTTGTCCACGGGACAGTTAATGAGCAGTTCTTC.

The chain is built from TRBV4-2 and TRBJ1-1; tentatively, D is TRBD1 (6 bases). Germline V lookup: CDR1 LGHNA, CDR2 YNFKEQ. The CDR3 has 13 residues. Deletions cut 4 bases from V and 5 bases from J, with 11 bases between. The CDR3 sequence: CASSPKGGTEAFF. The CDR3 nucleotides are TGTGCCAGCAGCCCCAAGGGGGGGACTGAAGCTTTCTTT.

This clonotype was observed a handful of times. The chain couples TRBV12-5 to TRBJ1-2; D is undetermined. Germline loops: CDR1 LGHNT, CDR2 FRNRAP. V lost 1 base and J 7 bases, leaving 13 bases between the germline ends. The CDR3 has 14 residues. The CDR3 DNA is TGTGCTAGTGGTTTGGGAGGAGAGGCCCGTGGCTACACCTTC. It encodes CASGLGGEARGYTF.

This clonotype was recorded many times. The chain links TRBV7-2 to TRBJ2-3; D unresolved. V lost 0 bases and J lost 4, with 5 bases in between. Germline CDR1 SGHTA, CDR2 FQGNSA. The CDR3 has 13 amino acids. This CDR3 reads CASSLAGADTQYF. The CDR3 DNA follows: TGTGCCAGCAGCTTAGCAGGAGCAGATACGCAGTATTTT.

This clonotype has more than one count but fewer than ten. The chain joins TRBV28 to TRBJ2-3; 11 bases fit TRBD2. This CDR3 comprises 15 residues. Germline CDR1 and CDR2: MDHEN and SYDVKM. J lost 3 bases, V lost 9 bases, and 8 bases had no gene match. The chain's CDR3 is CASYSGGVLTDTQYF. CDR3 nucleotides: TGTGCCAGTTATAGCGGGGGGGTCTTGACAGATACGCAGTATTTT. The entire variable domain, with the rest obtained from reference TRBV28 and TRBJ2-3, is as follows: DVKVTQSSRYLVKRTGEKVFLECVQDMDHENMFWYRQDPGLGLRLIYFSYDVKMKEKGDIPEGYSVSREKKERFSLILESASTNQTSMYLCASYSGGVLTDTQYFGPGTRLTVL.

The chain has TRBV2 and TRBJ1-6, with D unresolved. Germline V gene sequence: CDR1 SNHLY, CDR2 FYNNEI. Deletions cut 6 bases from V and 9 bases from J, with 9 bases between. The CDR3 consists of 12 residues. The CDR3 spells CASRELSSPLHF. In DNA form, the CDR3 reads TGTGCCAGCAGGGAGTTGAGTTCACCCCTCCACTTT.

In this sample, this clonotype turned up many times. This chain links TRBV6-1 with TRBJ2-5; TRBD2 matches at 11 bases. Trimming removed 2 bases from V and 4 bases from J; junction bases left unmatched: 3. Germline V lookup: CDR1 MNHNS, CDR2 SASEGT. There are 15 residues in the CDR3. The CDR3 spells CASSELAGGPETQYF. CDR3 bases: TGTGCCAGCAGTGAATTAGCGGGGGGGCCAGAGACCCAGTACTTC.

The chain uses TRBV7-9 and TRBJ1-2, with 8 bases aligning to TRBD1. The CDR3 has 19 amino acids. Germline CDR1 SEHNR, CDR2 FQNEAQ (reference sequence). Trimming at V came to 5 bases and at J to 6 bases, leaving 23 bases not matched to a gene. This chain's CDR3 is CASSKWTGKAGAGGNGYTF. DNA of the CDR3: TGTGCCAGCAGCAAATGGACAGGGAAGGCTGGGGCTGGAGGAAATGGCTACACCTTC.

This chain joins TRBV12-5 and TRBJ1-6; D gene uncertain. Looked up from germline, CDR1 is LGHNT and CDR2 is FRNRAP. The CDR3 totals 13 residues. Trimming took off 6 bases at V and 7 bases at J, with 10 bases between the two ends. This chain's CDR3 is CASGADGNSPLHF. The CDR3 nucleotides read TGTGCTAGTGGAGCAGACGGGAATTCACCCCTCCACTTT.

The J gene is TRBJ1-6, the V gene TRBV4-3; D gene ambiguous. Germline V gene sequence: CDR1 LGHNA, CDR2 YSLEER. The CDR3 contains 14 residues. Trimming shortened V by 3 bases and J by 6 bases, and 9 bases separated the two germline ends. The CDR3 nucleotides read TGCGCCAGCAGCCAGCCCGACCGTAATTCACCCCTCCACTTT. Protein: CASSQPDRNSPLHF.